Below are 9 T cell receptor beta chains sequenced from a single sample in a study of CD8+ T cells in alopecia areata. The sequencing template was cDNA reverse transcribed from extracted RNA. Some clones are missing from TCRdb's copy, which holds only in-frame ones; the method was immunoSEQ multiplex PCR. The top ten hold under 15% of the sample, which has approximately 150,000 clones, 86% seen once. Treatment indicated: oral pan-JAK inhibitor, 5-10 mg twice daily. The source was CD8+ T cells sorted from blood, collected at week 4, from a patient treated with tofacitinib. The source is a human donor with alopecia areata.

The rearrangement links TRBV6-5 to TRBJ2-1; D may be TRBD2 (7 bases). Germline CDR1 MNHEY, CDR2 SVGAGI. CDR3 length: 15 residues. V dropped 7 bases and J dropped 12 bases, with 25 bases sitting between them. The CDR3 nucleotides are TGTGCCAGCACCCCCTACAAGGGGGGGGACTTACGGCAGTTCTTC. Translated: CASTPYKGGDLRQFF.

The chain carries TRBV4-1 and TRBJ2-7; no definite D call. V gave up 4 bases and J gave up 6 bases, with 13 bases separating them. Germline V gene sequence: CDR1 MGHRA, CDR2 YSYEKL. The CDR3 length is 13 residues. The CDR3 sequence is CASSPNFGSEQYF. The CDR3 DNA reads as TGCGCCAGCAGCCCTAATTTCGGTTCCGAGCAGTACTTC.

The chain recombines TRBV4-2 with TRBJ2-7, with D tentatively TRBD2 (6 bases). V dropped 5 bases and J dropped 3 bases, with 14 bases sitting between them. The CDR3 sequence is 14 residues long. From germline, CDR1 is LGHNA and CDR2 YNFKEQ. CDR3 sequence reads: CASSSRRAGYEQYF. CDR3 nucleotides: TGTGCCAGCAGCTCACGGAGGGCCGGCTACGAGCAGTACTTC.

In this sample, this clone turned up once. The genes are TRBV29-1 and TRBJ2-1; TRBD2 might be the D (5 bases). This CDR3 region has 15 residues. The ends were cut back, 1 base at V and 6 bases at J, with 16 bases in the middle. Germline-derived CDR1 and CDR2 are SQVTM and ANQGSEA. CDR3 sequence reads: CSVEVAGNVFNEQFF. CDR3 DNA sequence: TGCAGCGTTGAAGTTGCGGGTAACGTCTTCAATGAGCAGTTCTTC.

The CDR3 region has the DNA TGCAGTGCTAGATCGGCCGGGGAGCTGTTTTTT. Translation gives CSARSAGELFF. The V gene is TRBV20-1, the J gene TRBJ2-2; D ambiguous. V lost 2 bases, J lost 6 bases, and 4 bases lay in between. CDR1 is DFQATT and CDR2 is SNEGSKA in the germline V gene (reference sequence). This CDR3 spans 11 amino acids.

This clone was seen a few times. This chain links TRBV30 with TRBJ2-1; 8 nucleotides agree with TRBD2. This CDR3 has 12 amino acids. V lost 2 bases and J lost 10; bases outside the gene matches: 4. CDR1 and CDR2 (germline): GTSNPN, SVGIG (reference sequence). The CDR3 spells CAWSSTGGEQFF. DNA for the CDR3: TGTGCCTGGAGTTCCACGGGAGGGGAGCAGTTCTTC.

This clone has just a few counts. The rearrangement joins TRBV5-6 to TRBJ1-2; D may be TRBD1 (5 bases). Germline V gene lookup returns CDR1 SGHDT and CDR2 YYEEEE. This CDR3 comprises 14 residues. Trimming left V 4 bases short and J 4 bases short, with 14 bases between. CDR3 bases: TGTGCCAGCAGCGGTACAGGAGAAATCTATGGCTACACCTTC. Amino acid sequence: CASSGTGEIYGYTF.

V and J are TRBV25-1 and TRBJ2-1; 7 nucleotides line up with TRBD2. This CDR3 has 13 amino acids. Germline V gene sequence: CDR1 MGHDK, CDR2 SYGVNS. J gave up 9 bases and V 4 bases, and 6 bases lay outside the gene matches. Here the CDR3 DNA reads TGTGCCAGCAGTGGGATGGGGAGGGGTGAGCAGTTCTTC. Protein product: CASSGMGRGEQFF. Drawing the rest from reference TRBV25-1 and TRBJ2-1, the complete variable domain is EADIYQTPRYLVIGTGKKITLECSQTMGHDKMYWYQQDPGMELHLIHYSYGVNSTEKGDLSSESTVSRIRTEHFPLTLESARPSHTSQYLCASSGMGRGEQFFGPGTRLTVL.

The J gene is TRBJ2-6, the V gene TRBV6-1, with D perhaps assigned TRBD1 or TRBD2 (5 bases each). The CDR3 runs to 17 residues. Germline CDR1 MNHNS, CDR2 SASEGT. Trimming removed 3 bases at V and 11 bases at J, with 23 bases between. CDR3 amino acids: CASSEEETEMVGDVLTF. CDR3 sequence (DNA): TGTGCCAGCAGTGAGGAGGAGACAGAAATGGTGGGCGACGTCCTGACTTTC.